The TCR beta chain under discussion was sequenced for a study of blood T cell repertoires in COVID-19. On the study more broadly: T cells, B-cell-depleted T cells, or PBMCs provided the cDNA or gDNA that served as material.

There are 14 residues in the CDR3. Germline V gene lookup returns CDR1 SGHRS and CDR2 YFSETQ. V was pared by 4 bases and J by 5 bases, with 5 bases of the junction left unmatched. The method was immunoSEQ multiplex PCR; TCRdb's version includes in-frame clones alone and lacks a portion of them. This sample has around 300,000 clones, with around nine tenths found just once. The receptor was isolated from a woman between 40 and 50 years old who had recovered from COVID-19. The sample comprised PBMCs or T cells enriched from blood (not recorded which). The rearrangement links TRBV5-1 to TRBJ2-7; 11 positions agree with TRBD1. The CDR3 is CASSGQGAYDEQYF. The CDR3 DNA reads TGCGCCAGCAGCGGACAGGGGGCGTATGACGAGCAGTACTTC.